The source of this T cell receptor (beta chain) is a study of T cells expressing NK-cell markers. TCRdb reanalyzed the 5' RACE reads, giving one entry per CDR3 protein sequence and no DNA. This sample's table has about 110,000 distinct CDR3 sequences. The germline V gene encodes CDR1 SGHDT and CDR2 YYEEEE. There are 15 residues in the CDR3. The sample taken for sequencing was blood T cells: a sorted CD56 or NKG2C T cell subset, CD4+ or CD8+ T cells, or bulk PBMC T cells (not recorded which). The sequence came from a woman between 18 and 69 years old in good health. V gene TRBV5-6 combines with J gene TRBJ1-2; there is no DNA to check the TCRdb D call of TRBD1. Here the CDR3 reads CASRPDRGGSYGYTF.